This record looks at one T cell receptor beta chain sequence and its context. Random hexamers were used to reverse transcribe the RNA input (about 0.5 to 1 ug). Using its own MiXCR run on the immunoSEQ multiplex PCR reads, TCRdb lists one record per CDR3 protein. The sample consists of approximately 190,000 distinct CDR3 sequences, approximately 95% of them appearing once. The sample is drawn from a study of CD8 T cells in Susac syndrome. The ends were cut back, 3 bases at V and 6 bases at J, with 8 bases in the middle. Germline CDR1 and CDR2: MGHDK and SYGVNS. This CDR3 is built from 13 residues. The V gene is TRBV25-1, the J gene TRBJ1-4; D is unclear. This clonotype was obtained from a human donor with Susac syndrome. Sequencing was performed on CD8+ T cells from PBMCs. CDR3 in DNA: TGTGCCAGCAGTGACAGTACTCATGAAAAACTGTTTTTT. This gives the protein CASSDSTHEKLFF.